The T cell receptor (beta chain) under discussion was sequenced for a study of CD8 T cell repertoires and HIV-1 epitope variants. For the study at large: Control wells had CMV/EBV/flu peptides, negative Ebola AY9, or no peptide. Epitopes were three Gag families plus Nef HW9 and YT9.

The count of this clone is one. Sequenced by immunoSEQ multiplex PCR; TCRdb stores in-frame clones only, minus some. Of under 100,000 clones listed, roughly 80% were seen once; the top ten hold around 24%. The ends were cut back, 7 bases at V and 3 bases at J, with 6 bases in the middle. Per germline, CDR1 SGDLS and CDR2 YYNGEE. This CDR3 is built from 11 residues. The rearrangement links TRBV9 to TRBJ2-3; perhaps D is TRBD1 or TRBD2 (5 bases each). The sequencing sample was made of uncultured baseline CD8+ T cells from peripheral blood mononuclear cells (PBMCs). The source is a male donor with HIV. CDR3 bases: TGTGCCAGCGGGGGTACAGATACGCAGTATTTT. This codes for CASGGTDTQYF. Full variable domain (missing parts from reference TRBV9 and TRBJ2-3): DSGVTQTPKHLITATGQRVTLRCSPRSGDLSVYWYQQSLDQGLQFLIQYYNGEERAKGNILERFSAQQFPDLHSELNLSSLELGDSALYFCASGGTDTQYFGPGTRLTVL.